The T cell receptor beta chain described here comes from a study of radiotherapy plus CTLA-4 blockade in lung cancer (dated by TCRdb to 2016 to 2019). Broadly, across the study: Among enrolled patients, around 18% had an objective response and roughly 31% reached disease control.

From its cysteine to its phenylalanine, the CDR3 spans 14 amino acids. The only DNA kept is the CDR3, 42 bases in frame from the first base. Reading the germline V gene (reference sequence) gives CDR1 GTSNPN and CDR2 SVGIG. The junction carries 16 bases between V and J, which are trimmed by 2 bases and 5 bases respectively. As to this clone: The antigen it binds to is not known. No quality values exist for individual bases; no much larger clone is one base distant.

The library was prepared using the immunoSEQ multiplex PCR assay. TCRdb limited this immuneACCESS table to in-frame rearrangements with V and J called. A share of clones is missing; checked studies link under half to unresolved V genes, and the rest is unexplained. For this sample the table gives more than 90,000 clones, of which about 91% were detected only once. The ten biggest clones cover 4.9% of the sample. Beyond this particular receptor, the publication reports: After treatment with radiotherapy and ipilimumab, TCR clones that originated in tumors expanded in peripheral blood. The strongest predictors of response, as reported, were early dynamic changes in blood T cell clones along with a rise in serum interferon-beta after radiation.

In this study, focal radiation therapy paired with CTLA-4 blockade (ipilimumab) was tested in patients who had chemo-refractory metastatic non-small-cell lung cancer. Sample: peripheral blood, taken from a patient treated with radiotherapy plus ipilimumab. The clonotype was recovered from a human donor with non-small cell lung cancer that progressed on radiotherapy plus ipilimumab. The V and J genes are TRBV30 and TRBJ2-7; the D call is tentative, TRBD1 or TRBD2, as each matches 6 bases. The DNA is TGTGCCTGGAGTTTGTGGGGGGCGGTGGACGAGCAGTACTTC. It encodes CAWSLWGAVDEQYF. Outside the CDR3, residues come from the reference TRBV30 and TRBJ2-7 proteins, so the full variable domain is: SQTIHQWPATLVQPVGSPLSLECTVEGTSNPNLYWYRQAAGRGLQLLFYSVGIGQISSEVPQNLSASRPQDRQFILSSKKLLLSDSGFYLCAWSLWGAVDEQYFGPGTRLTVT.